This paragraph covers one T cell receptor (beta chain) sequence. Its antigen is still unknown. No base qualities exist here, and no much larger clone lies one base off it. One collaborating source in Seattle enrolled patients while the patients were actively infected and followed the patients over time throughout the course of disease. Collaborating institutions collected whole blood in K2EDTA tubes following their own protocols. For TCRbeta analysis, collaborators shipped samples as frozen whole blood, isolated PBMCs, or DNA extracted from either of those sample types. Trimming removed 0 bases from V and 0 bases from J, leaving 8 bases between the germline ends. Its CDR3 holds 15 amino acids, cysteine through phenylalanine. Of the read, only the CDR3 DNA is kept; its 45 bases are in frame from base 1. CDR1 and CDR2, looked up from the germline V gene, are SGDLS and YYNGEE. The immunoSEQ Assay, a bias-controlled multiplex PCR, was used to amplify TCRbeta CDR3 regions from genomic DNA. On the authors' methods: Nucleated cell counts per sample were estimated from amplification of reference gene primers within the assay. To quantify the absolute abundance of each unique TCRbeta CDR3 rearrangement, sequence reads were collapsed and filtered. Productive Simpson clonality was computed per sample as the square root of Simpson's diversity index over productive rearrangements. What TCRdb holds here is the immuneACCESS table cut down to in-frame rearrangements. Part of the clones is not present; checked against another copy, under half of the missing clones reflect an unresolved V gene, and the others are unexplained. That table gives V, J and clone size, and the DNA gave D and trimming. The sample data list around 310,000 clones, and roughly 89% of these were observed just once. About 1% of the sample belongs to the ten largest clones.

The data were taken from a study of blood T cell repertoires in COVID-19 (dated by TCRdb to the early 2020s). The study in broad terms: The collaborator samples originated in the United States, Italy and Spain and spanned the acute and convalescent phases of COVID-19. The material from the prospective study consisted of cDNA or gDNA derived from T cells, B-cell-depleted T cells, or PBMCs. The dataset comprised deeply sampled blood TCRbeta repertoires from subjects exposed to, actively infected with, or recovered from COVID-19. The repertoires were released in a freely available public database intended as a resource for research on the immune response to SARS-CoV-2. The samples were drawn from the first 160 participants of the ongoing ImmuneRACE study and from 1,254 subjects provided by 6 global collaborators. Sample metadata almost always included a de-identified subject ID, COVID-19 status, age in years and sex. Where available, HLA class I and class II types were taken from metadata supplied by the sample provider and were not determined by assay-based typing. Paper-wide results and their limitations: Clinical and demographic metadata were provided uncurated, with the amount varying by source and participant.

The chain was built from TRBV9 and TRBJ2-3, with no confident D gene call. The clonotype was recovered from a woman aged 40-49 years with COVID-19, enrolled during active disease. Sequencing input: peripheral blood. The DNA sequence is as follows: TGTGCCAGCAGCGTAGCTACGACTAGCACAGATACGCAGTATTTT. It translates to CASSVATTSTDTQYF.